The clone carrying this TCR beta chain was detected only a few times. What it binds is not known. The data stem from a study of early stage breast cancer tumors. Overall study context: Among roughly twelve ER+/PR+/HER2- tumors, eight were ductal, four lobular.

Each sample had two DNA replicates, 0.45 to 0.65 ug blood or around 1.5 ug tissue. Profiled with immunoSEQ multiplex PCR; TCRdb holds only in-frame clones, not every one. The sample lists some 9,700 clones, around 79% occurring once. The CDR3 is 13 amino acids. The germline gives CDR1 MNHNY, CDR2 SVGAGI (reference sequence). V lost 0 bases and J 3 bases, leaving 5 bases between the germline ends. Study-level findings and limits: Commonly generated sequences made up most enriched TCRB sequences shared between patients.

The receptor comes from a person aged 35 to 50 with breast cancer. The sequencing sample was made of normal breast tissue next to the tumor. V is TRBV6-6 and J is TRBJ1-1; D call uncertain. Here the CDR3 DNA reads TGTGCCAGCAGTTACTCGGTAGACACTGAAGCTTTCTTT. It encodes CASSYSVDTEAFF.